This is a list of T cell receptor beta chains from one sample in a study of monozygotic twins with inflammatory bowel disease. TCRdb reprocessed the 5' RACE reads; each CDR3 protein has one entry and no DNA is given. This table holds some 150,000 distinct CDR3 sequences. Material for sequencing was blood. All receptors come from a human donor with ulcerative colitis or Crohn's disease, or a healthy co-twin of an affected twin (not recorded which). The CDR3 runs from the conserved cysteine through the conserved F or W.

j_call: TRBJ1-2
v_call: TRBV20-1
cdr3_aa: CSASQGARYGYTF

j_call: TRBJ1-4
v_call: TRBV11-2
cdr3_aa: CASSPRKEYPRTHNEKLFF

j_call: TRBJ1-5
v_call: TRBV7-2
cdr3_aa: CASSLGFGGMGNQPQHF

j_call: TRBJ2-2
v_call: TRBV20-1
cdr3_aa: CSARRGGSTGELFF

j_call: TRBJ1-1
v_call: TRBV20-1
cdr3_aa: CSARGQANTEAFF

j_call: TRBJ1-3
v_call: TRBV28
cdr3_aa: CASSFQISVGNTIYF

j_call: TRBJ2-7
v_call: TRBV27
cdr3_aa: CASSYWRGREQYF

j_call: TRBJ2-7
v_call: TRBV6-6
cdr3_aa: CASSFLAGDYEQYF

j_call: TRBJ2-1
v_call: TRBV18
cdr3_aa: CASSSGLAGEGEQFF

j_call: TRBJ1-3
v_call: TRBV5-4
cdr3_aa: CASSSPGRRSGNTIYF

j_call: TRBJ1-5
v_call: TRBV20-1
cdr3_aa: CSARVNGLPTNQPQHF

j_call: TRBJ1-6
v_call: TRBV6-1
cdr3_aa: CASSLMPRGSSYNSPLHF

j_call: TRBJ1-1
v_call: TRBV30
cdr3_aa: CATYRPGGAFF

j_call: TRBJ2-2
v_call: TRBV2
cdr3_aa: CASSLPGLGAGELFF

j_call: TRBJ2-7
v_call: TRBV7-2
cdr3_aa: CASSLFVYYEQYF

j_call: TRBJ1-1
v_call: TRBV7-2
cdr3_aa: CASSLRGDTIAFF

j_call: TRBJ2-5
v_call: TRBV20-1
cdr3_aa: CSARDPWQRQETQYF

j_call: TRBJ2-2
v_call: TRBV5-1
cdr3_aa: CASSLAATANTGELFF

j_call: TRBJ1-5
v_call: TRBV7-9
cdr3_aa: CASSLDGEQPQHF

j_call: TRBJ1-3
v_call: TRBV7-9
cdr3_aa: CASSLPLRNTIYF

j_call: TRBJ1-1
v_call: TRBV5-4
cdr3_aa: CASNIDRFDTEAFF

j_call: TRBJ2-5
v_call: TRBV10-3
cdr3_aa: CAISEAGDQYF

j_call: TRBJ2-5
v_call: TRBV5-8
cdr3_aa: CASSSDSVGGETQYF

j_call: TRBJ1-1
v_call: TRBV6-5
cdr3_aa: CASSYLTWQQGSNTEAFF

j_call: TRBJ2-7
v_call: TRBV28
cdr3_aa: CASAGTPLYEQYF

j_call: TRBJ2-7
v_call: TRBV2
cdr3_aa: CASAAGSEQYF

j_call: TRBJ1-3
v_call: TRBV29-1
cdr3_aa: CSVTVGGSGNTIYF

j_call: TRBJ1-1
v_call: TRBV12-3/TRBV12-4
cdr3_aa: CASSPASRSLEAFF

j_call: TRBJ1-2
v_call: TRBV12-3/TRBV12-4
cdr3_aa: CASRTGQGGYSYTF

j_call: TRBJ1-2
v_call: TRBV28
cdr3_aa: CAIGQGALYGYTF

j_call: TRBJ1-3
v_call: TRBV7-9
cdr3_aa: CASSLSAILSGNTIYF

j_call: TRBJ2-2
v_call: TRBV6-1
cdr3_aa: CASSARQGALGTGELFF

j_call: TRBJ1-1
v_call: TRBV2
cdr3_aa: CASSGGQPEAFF

j_call: TRBJ2-3
v_call: TRBV5-1
cdr3_aa: CASHQTGADTDTQYF

j_call: TRBJ1-4
v_call: TRBV7-3
cdr3_aa: CASSLIPGGKLFF

j_call: TRBJ2-1
v_call: TRBV20-1
cdr3_aa: CSARARPPTQYNEQFF

j_call: TRBJ1-3
v_call: TRBV6-1
cdr3_aa: CASRSGLHSGNTIYF

j_call: TRBJ2-1
v_call: TRBV5-1
cdr3_aa: CASRELGGNEQFF

j_call: TRBJ2-2
v_call: TRBV6-2/TRBV6-3
cdr3_aa: CASSYYGTGNTGELFF

j_call: TRBJ2-3
v_call: TRBV29-1
cdr3_aa: CSGGQGTHTDTQYF

j_call: TRBJ2-7
v_call: TRBV12-3/TRBV12-4
cdr3_aa: CASSSRQGAQEQYF

j_call: TRBJ1-3
v_call: TRBV5-1
cdr3_aa: CASSLGTGGSVSSGNTIYF

j_call: TRBJ2-7
v_call: TRBV10-3
cdr3_aa: CAISGLAGGTPYEQYF

j_call: TRBJ2-7
v_call: TRBV6-5
cdr3_aa: CASAADTGTDFFF

j_call: TRBJ2-4
v_call: TRBV4-1
cdr3_aa: CASSQMTVGSAKNIQYF

j_call: TRBJ2-5
v_call: TRBV18
cdr3_aa: CASSPRLGETQYF

j_call: TRBJ1-4
v_call: TRBV6-5
cdr3_aa: CASSFRQGMRKLFF

j_call: TRBJ2-7
v_call: TRBV28
cdr3_aa: CASSITGVAYEQYF

j_call: TRBJ1-6
v_call: TRBV6-1
cdr3_aa: CASKGLGASGSPLHF

j_call: TRBJ1-5
v_call: TRBV20-1
cdr3_aa: CSARSDTEYSNQPQHF

j_call: TRBJ2-3
v_call: TRBV5-1
cdr3_aa: CASSLTRGKGDTQYF

j_call: TRBJ2-2
v_call: TRBV29-1
cdr3_aa: CSGVTGGNTGELFF

j_call: TRBJ1-6
v_call: TRBV7-9
cdr3_aa: CASSLARQGSNSPLHF

j_call: TRBJ1-5
v_call: TRBV28
cdr3_aa: CASSPGQHNQPQHF

j_call: TRBJ2-1
v_call: TRBV20-1
cdr3_aa: CSASTSVNNEQFF

j_call: TRBJ1-1
v_call: TRBV7-8
cdr3_aa: CASSSQIGTEAFF